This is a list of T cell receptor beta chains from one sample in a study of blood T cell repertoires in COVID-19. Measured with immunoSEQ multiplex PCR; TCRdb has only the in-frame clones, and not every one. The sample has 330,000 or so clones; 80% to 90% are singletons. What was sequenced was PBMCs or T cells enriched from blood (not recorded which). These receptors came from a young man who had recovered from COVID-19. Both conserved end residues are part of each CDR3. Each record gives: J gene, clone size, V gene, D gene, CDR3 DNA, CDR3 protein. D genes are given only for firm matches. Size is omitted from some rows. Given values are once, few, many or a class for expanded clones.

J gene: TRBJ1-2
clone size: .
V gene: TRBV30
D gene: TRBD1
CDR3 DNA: TGTGCCTGGAGTTGGGGACAGGTCGGGGGCTACACCTTC
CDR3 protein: CAWSWGQVGGYTF

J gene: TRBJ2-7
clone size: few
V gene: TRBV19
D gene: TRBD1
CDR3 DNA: TGTGCCAGTATGTCAGGACAGGGAGCCTACGAGCAGTACTTC
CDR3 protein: CASMSGQGAYEQYF

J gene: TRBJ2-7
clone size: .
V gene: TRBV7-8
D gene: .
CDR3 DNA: TGTGCCAGCACCACTGGCTACGAGCAGTACTTC
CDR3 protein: CASTTGYEQYF

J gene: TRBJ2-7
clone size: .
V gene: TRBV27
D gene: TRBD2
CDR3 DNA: TGTGCCAGCAGGTTAGCGGGGGGCACCTACGAGCAGTACTTC
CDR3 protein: CASRLAGGTYEQYF

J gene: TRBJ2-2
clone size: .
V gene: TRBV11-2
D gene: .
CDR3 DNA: TGTGCCAGCAGCTTAGACTGGGCCGGGGGAATTGAGGGCGGGGAGCTGTTTTTT
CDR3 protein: CASSLDWAGGIEGGELFF

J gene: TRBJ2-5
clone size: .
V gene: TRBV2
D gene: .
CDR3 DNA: TGTGCCAGCAGTGTGTCAAGAGAGTACCAAGAGACCCAGTACTTC
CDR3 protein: CASSVSREYQETQYF

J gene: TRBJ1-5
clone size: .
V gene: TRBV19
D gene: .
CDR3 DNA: TGTGCCAGTAGTATAGAGGGCCATCAGCCCCAGCATTTT
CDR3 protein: CASSIEGHQPQHF

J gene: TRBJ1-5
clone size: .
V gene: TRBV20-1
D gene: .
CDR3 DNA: TGCAGTGCTAGTGGCAGGGGACGCAATCAGCCCCAGCATTTT
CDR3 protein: CSASGRGRNQPQHF

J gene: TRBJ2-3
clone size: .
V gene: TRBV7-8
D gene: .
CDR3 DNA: TGTGCCAGCAGCAAGTCTAGGCACACAGATACGCAGTATTTT
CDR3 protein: CASSKSRHTDTQYF

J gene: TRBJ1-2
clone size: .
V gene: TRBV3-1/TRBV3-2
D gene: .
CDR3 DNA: TGTGCCAGCAGCCAAGACCCCAGGGGAGGGCCGATAACCCGGATAAGCTACACCTTC
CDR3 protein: CASSQDPRGGPITRISYTF

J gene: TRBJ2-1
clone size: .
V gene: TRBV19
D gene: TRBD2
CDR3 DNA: TGTGCCAGTAGCGGGGGGGCGAGAGGCAATGAGCAGTTCTTC
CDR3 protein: CASSGGARGNEQFF

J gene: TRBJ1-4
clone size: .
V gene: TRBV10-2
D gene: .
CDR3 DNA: TGCGCCACCTTCACCGGGGTGGGCGGAGAAAAACTGTTTTTT
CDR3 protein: CATFTGVGGEKLFF

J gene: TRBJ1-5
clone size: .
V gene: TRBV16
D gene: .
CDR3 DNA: TGTGCCAGCAGCCCTGTCGTGGAGGGGAAACAGCCCCAGCATTTT
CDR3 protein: CASSPVVEGKQPQHF

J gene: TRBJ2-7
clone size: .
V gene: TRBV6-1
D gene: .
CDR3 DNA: TGTGCCAGCAGTGAACCAGGATACTCCTACGAGCAGTACTTC
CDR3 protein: CASSEPGYSYEQYF

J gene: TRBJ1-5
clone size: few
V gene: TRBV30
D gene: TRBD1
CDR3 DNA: TGTGCCTGGAGTGTACGAGGGGGCACCAATCAGCCCCAGCATTTT
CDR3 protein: CAWSVRGGTNQPQHF

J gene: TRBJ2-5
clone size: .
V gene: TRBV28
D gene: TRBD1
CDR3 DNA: TGTGCCAGCAGCCGACAGGGGACGGGGACCCAGTACTTC
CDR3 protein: CASSRQGTGTQYF

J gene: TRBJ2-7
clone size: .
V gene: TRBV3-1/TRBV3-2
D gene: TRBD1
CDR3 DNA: TGTGCCAGCAGCCCCCCCGGGACAGGGATCCACGAGCAGTACTTC
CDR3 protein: CASSPPGTGIHEQYF

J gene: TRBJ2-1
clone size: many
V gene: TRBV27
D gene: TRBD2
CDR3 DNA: TGTGCCAGCAGTTTCTCCCGGTTTAGCGGGGGGGCAGGGGAGCAGTTCTTC
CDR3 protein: CASSFSRFSGGAGEQFF

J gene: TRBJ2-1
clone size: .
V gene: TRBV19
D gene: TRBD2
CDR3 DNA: TGTGCCAGTAGTATAGGGCCCCCTAGCGGGGGATACAATGAGCAGTTCTTC
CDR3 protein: CASSIGPPSGGYNEQFF

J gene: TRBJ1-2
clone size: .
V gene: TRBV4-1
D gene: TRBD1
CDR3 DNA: TGCGCCAGCAGCCAAGATATCGGGGACAGCCGTCGGGGTGGCTACACCTTC
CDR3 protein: CASSQDIGDSRRGGYTF

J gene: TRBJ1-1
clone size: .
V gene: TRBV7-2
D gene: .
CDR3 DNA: TGTGCCAGCAGGCCACAGATGAACACTGAAGCTTTCTTT
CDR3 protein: CASRPQMNTEAFF

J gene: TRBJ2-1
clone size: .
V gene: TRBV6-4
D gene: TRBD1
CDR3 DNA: TGTGCCAGCAGTGAACAGGGGGGAAATGAGCAGTTCTTC
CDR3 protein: CASSEQGGNEQFF

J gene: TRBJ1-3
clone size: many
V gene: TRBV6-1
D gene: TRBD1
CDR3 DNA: TGTGCCAGCAGTGAAGCTAGGGACAGGGCTAACACCATATATTTT
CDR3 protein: CASSEARDRANTIYF

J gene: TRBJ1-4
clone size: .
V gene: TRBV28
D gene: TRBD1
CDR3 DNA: TGTGCCAGCAGTGGACAGGGGGCTGAAAAACTGTTTTTT
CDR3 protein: CASSGQGAEKLFF

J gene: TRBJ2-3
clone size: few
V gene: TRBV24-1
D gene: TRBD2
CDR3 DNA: TGTGCCACCAGTGACCCGGGACTAGAAAAAGATACGCAGTATTTT
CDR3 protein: CATSDPGLEKDTQYF

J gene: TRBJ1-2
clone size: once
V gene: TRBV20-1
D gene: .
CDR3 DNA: TGCAGTGCTAGGAGGCGCGCGGGCTACACCTTC
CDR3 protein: CSARRRAGYTF

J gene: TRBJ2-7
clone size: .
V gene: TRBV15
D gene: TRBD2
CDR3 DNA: TGTGCCACCAGCAGAGGCCGGGAGGCCTACGAGCAGTACTTC
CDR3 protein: CATSRGREAYEQYF

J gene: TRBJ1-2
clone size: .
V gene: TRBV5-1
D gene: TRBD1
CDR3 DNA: TGCGCCAGCAGCCCAGGGGGCCGAGTGGGCTACACCTTC
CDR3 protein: CASSPGGRVGYTF

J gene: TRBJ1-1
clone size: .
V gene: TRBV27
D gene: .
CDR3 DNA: TGTGCCAGCAGTCCAAGACAGGTTCAAAACACTGAAGCTTTCTTT
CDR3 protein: CASSPRQVQNTEAFF

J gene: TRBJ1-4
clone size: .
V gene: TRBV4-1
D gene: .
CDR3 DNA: TGCGCCAGCAGCCAAATTGCGAGAGAGGAAAAACTGTTTTTT
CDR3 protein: CASSQIAREEKLFF

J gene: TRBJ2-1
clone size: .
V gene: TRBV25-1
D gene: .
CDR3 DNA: TGTGCCACTCGACAGACTCACAATGAGCAGTTCTTC
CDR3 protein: CATRQTHNEQFF

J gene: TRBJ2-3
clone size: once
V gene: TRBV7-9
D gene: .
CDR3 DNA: TGTGCCAGCAGCCAGGGGCAGTGGGATACGCAGTATTTT
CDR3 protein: CASSQGQWDTQYF

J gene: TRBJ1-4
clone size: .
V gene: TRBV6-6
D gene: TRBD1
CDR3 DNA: TGTGCCAGCAGCCTCGGACAGGGTTTCAGAAATGAAAAACTGTTTTTT
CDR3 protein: CASSLGQGFRNEKLFF